Following are 5 T cell receptor beta chains from one sample sequenced in a study of chemoradiotherapy in HPV16-positive cancers. The method was immunoSEQ multiplex PCR; TCRdb's version includes in-frame clones alone and lacks a portion of them. This sample has some 14,000 clones; roughly 73% occur once, and the top ten carry around 1.4%. Specimen collection occurred from a patient who underwent chemoradiotherapy. All receptors derive from a human donor with HPV-associated anogenital cancer.

The chain carries TRBV19 and TRBJ1-3, with 9 bases fitting TRBD1. The junction had 8 bases not matched to a gene; V was cut back by 4 bases and J by 4 bases. The CDR3 consists of 16 residues. Germline loops: CDR1 LNHDA, CDR2 SQIVND (reference sequence). The DNA for the CDR3 is TGTGCCAGTAGTAGCCCGGGACAGGGAGGCGGAAACACCATATATTTT. Protein product: CASSSPGQGGGNTIYF.

The J gene is TRBJ1-2, the V gene TRBV6-5, with a tentative D call TRBD1 (5 bases). CDR3 length: 14 residues. V lost 6 bases, J lost 4 bases, and 15 bases lay in between. CDR1 is MNHEY, CDR2 SVGAGI, per germline. CDR3 nucleotide sequence: TGTGCCAGCAGGATGAGGGGAACCCTCTATGGCTACACCTTC. Translation: CASRMRGTLYGYTF.

The rearrangement links TRBV14 to TRBJ2-7; TRBD1 matches 9 bases. Germline V CDR1 and CDR2: SGHDN, FVKESK. The J segment lost 3 bases and the V segment lost 8 bases, leaving 5 bases of the junction unmatched. The length of the CDR3 is 13 residues. The CDR3 DNA sequence: TGTGCCAGCGGGACAGGGAGGCGCTACGAGCAGTACTTC. This encodes CASGTGRRYEQYF.

This clone was counted between two and nine times. The V call is TRBV25-1, the J call TRBJ2-3; possibly TRBD1 for D (6 bases). Trimming shortened V by 6 bases and J by 0 bases, and 13 bases separated the two germline ends. The CDR3 consists of 15 residues. In germline, CDR1 is MGHDK, CDR2 SYGVNS. CDR3: CASRQGRGSTDTQYF. The CDR3 DNA reads as TGTGCCAGCAGACAGGGAAGGGGGAGCACAGATACGCAGTATTTT.

The rearrangement joins TRBV15 to TRBJ2-5; D remains unclear. V lost 1 base, J lost 4 bases, and 4 bases lay in between. The CDR3 has 12 amino acids. Germline lookup yields CDR1 LNHNV and CDR2 YYDKDF (reference sequence). CDR3 protein: CATSRVRETQYF. CDR3 sequence (DNA): TGTGCCACCAGCAGAGTCCGAGAGACCCAGTACTTC.